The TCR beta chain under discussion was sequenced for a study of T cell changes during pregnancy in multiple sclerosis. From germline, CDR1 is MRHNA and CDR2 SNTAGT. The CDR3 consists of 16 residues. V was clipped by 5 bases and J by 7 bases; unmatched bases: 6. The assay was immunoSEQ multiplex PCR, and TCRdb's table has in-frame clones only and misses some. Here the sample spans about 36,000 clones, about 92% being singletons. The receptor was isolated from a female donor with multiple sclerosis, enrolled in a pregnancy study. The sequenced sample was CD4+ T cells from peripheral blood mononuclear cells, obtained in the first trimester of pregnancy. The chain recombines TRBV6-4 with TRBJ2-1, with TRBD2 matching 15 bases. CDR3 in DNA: TGTGCCAGCAGTCCTAGGACTAGCGGGGGGGTTAATGAGCAGTTCTTC. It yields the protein CASSPRTSGGVNEQFF.